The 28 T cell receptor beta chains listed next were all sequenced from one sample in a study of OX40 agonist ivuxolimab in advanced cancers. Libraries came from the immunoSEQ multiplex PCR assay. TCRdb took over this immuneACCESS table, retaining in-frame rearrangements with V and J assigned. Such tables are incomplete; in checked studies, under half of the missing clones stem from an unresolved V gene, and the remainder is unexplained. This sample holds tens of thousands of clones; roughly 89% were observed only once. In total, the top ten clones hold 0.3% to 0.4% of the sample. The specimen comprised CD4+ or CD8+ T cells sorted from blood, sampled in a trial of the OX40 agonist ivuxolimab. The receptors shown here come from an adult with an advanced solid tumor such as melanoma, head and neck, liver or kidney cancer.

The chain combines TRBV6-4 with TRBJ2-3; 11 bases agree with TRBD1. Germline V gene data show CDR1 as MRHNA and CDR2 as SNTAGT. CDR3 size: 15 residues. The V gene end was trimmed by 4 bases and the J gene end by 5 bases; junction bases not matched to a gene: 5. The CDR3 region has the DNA TGTGCCAGCAGTGCGGACAGGGGGCACAGAGATACGCAGTATTTT. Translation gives CASSADRGHRDTQYF.

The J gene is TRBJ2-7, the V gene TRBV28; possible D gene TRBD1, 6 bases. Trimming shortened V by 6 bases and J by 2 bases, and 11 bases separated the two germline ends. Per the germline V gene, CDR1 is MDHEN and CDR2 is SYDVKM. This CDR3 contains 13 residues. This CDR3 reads CASREGQTYEQYF. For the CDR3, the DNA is TGTGCCAGCAGGGAAGGACAGACCTACGAGCAGTACTTC.

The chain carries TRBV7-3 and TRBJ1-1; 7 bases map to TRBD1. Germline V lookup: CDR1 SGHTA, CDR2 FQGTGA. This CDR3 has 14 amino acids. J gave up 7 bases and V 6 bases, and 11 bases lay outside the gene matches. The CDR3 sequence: CASSNMLGGSEAFF. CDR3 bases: TGTGCCAGCAGTAATATGTTAGGGGGCAGTGAAGCTTTCTTT.

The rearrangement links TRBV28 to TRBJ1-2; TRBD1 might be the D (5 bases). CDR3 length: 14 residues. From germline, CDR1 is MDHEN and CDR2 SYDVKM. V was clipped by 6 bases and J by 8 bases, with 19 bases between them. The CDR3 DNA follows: TGTGCCAGCAGATCGGGACGGCTTGGGAAGGGCTACACCTTC. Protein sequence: CASRSGRLGKGYTF.

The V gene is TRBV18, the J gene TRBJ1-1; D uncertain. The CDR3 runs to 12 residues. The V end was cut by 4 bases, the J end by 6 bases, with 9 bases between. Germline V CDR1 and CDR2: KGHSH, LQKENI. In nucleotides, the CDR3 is TGTGCCAGCTCACTTAGGGTGTCTGAAGCTTTCTTT. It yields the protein CASSLRVSEAFF.

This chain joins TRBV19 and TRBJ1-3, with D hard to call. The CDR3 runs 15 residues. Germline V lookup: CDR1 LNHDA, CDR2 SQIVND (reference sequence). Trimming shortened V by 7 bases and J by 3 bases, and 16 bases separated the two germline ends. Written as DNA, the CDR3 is TGTGCCAGTAAGGAAACCTTCGAGGGTGGAAACACCATATATTTT. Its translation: CASKETFEGGNTIYF.

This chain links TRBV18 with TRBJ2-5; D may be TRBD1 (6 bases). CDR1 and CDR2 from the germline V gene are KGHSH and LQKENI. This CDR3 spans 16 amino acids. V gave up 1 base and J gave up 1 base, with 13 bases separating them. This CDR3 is CASSPLTTGIQETQYF. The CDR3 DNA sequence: TGTGCCAGCTCACCACTAACCACAGGGATCCAAGAGACCCAGTACTTC.

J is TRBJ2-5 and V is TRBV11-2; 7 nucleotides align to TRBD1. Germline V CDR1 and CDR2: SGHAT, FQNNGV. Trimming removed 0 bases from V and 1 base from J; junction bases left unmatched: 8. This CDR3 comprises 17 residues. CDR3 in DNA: TGTGCCAGCAGCTTAGATCGGGCAGGGGGAATCCAAGAGACCCAGTACTTC. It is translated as CASSLDRAGGIQETQYF.

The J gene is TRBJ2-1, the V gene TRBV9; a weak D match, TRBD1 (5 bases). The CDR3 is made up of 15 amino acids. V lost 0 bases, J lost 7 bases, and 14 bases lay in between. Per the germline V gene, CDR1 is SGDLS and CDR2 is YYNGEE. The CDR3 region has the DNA TGTGCCAGCAGCGTAGGGCAGGGTTGGGCAAATGAGCAGTTCTTC. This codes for CASSVGQGWANEQFF.

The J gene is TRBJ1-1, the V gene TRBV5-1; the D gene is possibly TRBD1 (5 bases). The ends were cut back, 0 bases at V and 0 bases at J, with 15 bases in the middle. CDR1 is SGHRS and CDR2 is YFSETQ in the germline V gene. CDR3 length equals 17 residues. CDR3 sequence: CASSLAGTDRMNTEAFF. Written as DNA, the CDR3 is TGCGCCAGCAGCTTGGCCGGGACCGATCGAATGAACACTGAAGCTTTCTTT.

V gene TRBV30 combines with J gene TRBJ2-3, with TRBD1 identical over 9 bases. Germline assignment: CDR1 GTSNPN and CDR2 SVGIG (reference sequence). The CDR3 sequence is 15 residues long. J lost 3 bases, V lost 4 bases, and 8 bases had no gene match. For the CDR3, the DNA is TGTGCCTGGACACAGGGGGCCAGGAGTACAGATACGCAGTATTTT. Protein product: CAWTQGARSTDTQYF.

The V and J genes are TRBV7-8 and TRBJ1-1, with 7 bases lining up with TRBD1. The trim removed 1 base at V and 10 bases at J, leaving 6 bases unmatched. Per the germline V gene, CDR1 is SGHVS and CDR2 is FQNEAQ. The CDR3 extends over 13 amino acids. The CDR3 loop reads CASSLETGEGAFF. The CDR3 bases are TGTGCCAGCAGCTTAGAAACAGGGGAGGGAGCTTTCTTT.

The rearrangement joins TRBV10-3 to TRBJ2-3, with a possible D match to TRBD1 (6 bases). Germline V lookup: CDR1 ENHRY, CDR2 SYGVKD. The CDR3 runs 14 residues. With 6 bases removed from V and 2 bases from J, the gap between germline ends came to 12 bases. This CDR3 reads CAISIQGSTDTQYF. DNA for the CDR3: TGTGCCATCAGCATACAGGGTTCCACAGATACGCAGTATTTT.

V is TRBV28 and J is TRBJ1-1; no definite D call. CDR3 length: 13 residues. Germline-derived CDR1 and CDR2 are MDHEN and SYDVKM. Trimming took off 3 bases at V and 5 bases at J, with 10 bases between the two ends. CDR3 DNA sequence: TGTGCCAGCAGTTTCTTTTCCGGGACTGAAGCTTTCTTT. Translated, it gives CASSFFSGTEAFF.

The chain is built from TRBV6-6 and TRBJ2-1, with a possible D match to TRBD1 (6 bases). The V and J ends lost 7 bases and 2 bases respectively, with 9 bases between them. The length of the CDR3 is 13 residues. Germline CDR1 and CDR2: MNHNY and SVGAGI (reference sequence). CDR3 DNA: TGTGCCAGCACCAGGGACACCTACAATGAGCAGTTCTTC. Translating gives CASTRDTYNEQFF.

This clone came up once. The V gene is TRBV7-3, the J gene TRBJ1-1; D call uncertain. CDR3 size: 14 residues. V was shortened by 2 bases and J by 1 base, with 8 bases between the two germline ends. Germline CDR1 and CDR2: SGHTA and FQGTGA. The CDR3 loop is CASSLGLPNTEAFF. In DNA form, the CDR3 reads TGTGCCAGCAGCTTAGGCCTTCCGAACACTGAAGCTTTCTTT.

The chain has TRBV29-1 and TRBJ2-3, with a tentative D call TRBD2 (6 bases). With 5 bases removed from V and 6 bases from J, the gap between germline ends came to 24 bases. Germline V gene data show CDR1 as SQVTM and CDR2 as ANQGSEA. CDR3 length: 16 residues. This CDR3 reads CSVSSGSVSLWDTQYF. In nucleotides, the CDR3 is TGCAGCGTTTCGAGCGGGTCCGTTTCCCTTTGGGATACGCAGTATTTT.

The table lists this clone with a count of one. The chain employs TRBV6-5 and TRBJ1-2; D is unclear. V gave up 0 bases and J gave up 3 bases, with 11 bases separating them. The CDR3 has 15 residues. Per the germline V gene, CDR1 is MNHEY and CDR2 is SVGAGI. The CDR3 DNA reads TGTGCCAGCAGTTACTCGGTAAACGGATACTATGGCTACACCTTC. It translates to CASSYSVNGYYGYTF.

CDR3 nucleotide sequence: TGTGCCTGGAGTTACCAGGCCTCCTATGGCTACACCTTC. Residues: CAWSYQASYGYTF. This rearrangement joins TRBV30 to TRBJ1-2, with unresolved D. Deletions cut 2 bases from V and 4 bases from J, with 11 bases between. The length of the CDR3 is 13 residues. Germline V gene sequence: CDR1 GTSNPN, CDR2 SVGIG (reference sequence).

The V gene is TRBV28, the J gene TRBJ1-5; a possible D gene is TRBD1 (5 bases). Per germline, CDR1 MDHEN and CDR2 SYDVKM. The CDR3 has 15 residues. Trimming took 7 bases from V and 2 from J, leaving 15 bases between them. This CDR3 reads CASIRGGVGNQPQHF. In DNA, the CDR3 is TGTGCCAGCATTCGGGGGGGGGTTGGCAATCAGCCCCAGCATTTT. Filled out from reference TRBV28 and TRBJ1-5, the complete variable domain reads DVKVTQSSRYLVKRTGEKVFLECVQDMDHENMFWYRQDPGLGLRLIYFSYDVKMKEKGDIPEGYSVSREKKERFSLILESASTNQTSMYLCASIRGGVGNQPQHFGDGTRLSIL.

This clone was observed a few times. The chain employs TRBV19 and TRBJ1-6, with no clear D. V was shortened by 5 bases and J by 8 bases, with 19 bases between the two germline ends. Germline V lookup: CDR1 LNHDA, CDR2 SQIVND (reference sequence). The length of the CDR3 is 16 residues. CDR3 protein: CASSSFLLAADSPLHF. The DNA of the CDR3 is TGTGCCAGTAGTTCCTTTTTACTGGCCGCGGATTCACCCCTCCACTTT.

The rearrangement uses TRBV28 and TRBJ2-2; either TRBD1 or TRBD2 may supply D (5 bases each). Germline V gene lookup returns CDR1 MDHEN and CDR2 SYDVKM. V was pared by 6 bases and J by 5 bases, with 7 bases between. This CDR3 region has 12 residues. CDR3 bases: TGTGCCAGCAGGAGGGGTACCGGGGAGCTGTTTTTT. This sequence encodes CASRRGTGELFF.

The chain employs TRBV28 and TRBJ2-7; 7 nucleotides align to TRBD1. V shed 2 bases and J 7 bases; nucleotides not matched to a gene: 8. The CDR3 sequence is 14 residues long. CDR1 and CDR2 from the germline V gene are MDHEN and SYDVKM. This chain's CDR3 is CASSLLQGKGEQYF. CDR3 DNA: TGTGCCAGCAGTTTACTACAGGGGAAGGGGGAGCAGTACTTC.

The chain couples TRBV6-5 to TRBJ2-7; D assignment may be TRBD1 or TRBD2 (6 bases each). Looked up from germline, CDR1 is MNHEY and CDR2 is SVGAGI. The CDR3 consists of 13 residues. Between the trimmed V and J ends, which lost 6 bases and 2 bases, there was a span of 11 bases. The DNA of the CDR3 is TGTGCCAGCAGCCTAGGGGGGACCTACGAGCAGTACTTC. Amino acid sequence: CASSLGGTYEQYF.

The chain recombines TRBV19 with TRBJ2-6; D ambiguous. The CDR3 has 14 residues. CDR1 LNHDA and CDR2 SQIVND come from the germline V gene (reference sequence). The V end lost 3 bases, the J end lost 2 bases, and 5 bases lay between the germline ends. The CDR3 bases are TGTGCCAGTAGTATTGGACCTGGGGCCAACGTCCTGACTTTC. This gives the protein CASSIGPGANVLTF.

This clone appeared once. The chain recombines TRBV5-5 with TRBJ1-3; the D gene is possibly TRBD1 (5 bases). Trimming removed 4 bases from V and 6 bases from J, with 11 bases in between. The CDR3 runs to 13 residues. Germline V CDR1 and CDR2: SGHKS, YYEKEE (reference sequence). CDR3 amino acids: CASSNDGANTIYF. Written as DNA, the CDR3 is TGTGCCAGCAGCAATGATGGGGCAAACACCATATATTTT.

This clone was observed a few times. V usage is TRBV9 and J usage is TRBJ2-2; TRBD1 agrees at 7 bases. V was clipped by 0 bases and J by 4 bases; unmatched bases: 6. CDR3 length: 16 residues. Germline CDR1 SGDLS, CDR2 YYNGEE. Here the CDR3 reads CASSVEGTELTGELFF. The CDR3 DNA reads TGTGCCAGCAGCGTAGAGGGGACAGAACTCACCGGGGAGCTGTTTTTT. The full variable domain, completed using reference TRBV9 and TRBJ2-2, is DSGVTQTPKHLITATGQRVTLRCSPRSGDLSVYWYQQSLDQGLQFLIQYYNGEERAKGNILERFSAQQFPDLHSELNLSSLELGDSALYFCASSVEGTELTGELFFGEGSRLTVL.

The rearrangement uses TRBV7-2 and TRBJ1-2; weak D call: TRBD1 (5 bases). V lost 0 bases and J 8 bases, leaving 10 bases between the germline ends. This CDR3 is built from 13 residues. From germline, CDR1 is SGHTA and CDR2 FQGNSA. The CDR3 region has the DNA TGTGCCAGCAGCTTAGCAACAGGAGGAGGCTACACCTTC. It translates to CASSLATGGGYTF.